This TCR beta chain was recorded in a study of T cell repertoires in cytomegalovirus infection. Study in general: An indication of both CMV infection and matching HLA type came from public TCR beta signatures.

For this clonotype: Antigen: not known.

Study observations and caveats: The study identified carriers of CMV plus the relevant HLA from cumulative public TCR beta family frequency. Clonotypes of TCR beta that were HLA-C-restricted and CMV-specific dominated the ex vivo response.

One entry per CDR3 protein results from TCRdb running MiXCR on the reads. The sample includes roughly 720,000 distinct CDR3 sequences, under 40% of them seen just once. In germline, CDR1 is SGHTS, CDR2 YDEGEE. The CDR3 consists of 15 residues. Trimming removed 0 bases from V and 4 bases from J; junction bases left unmatched: 4. This clonotype was obtained from a human donor in good health (CMV status not recorded). Some clones in this sample may be carry-over from other donors' samples. The chain joins TRBV5-8 to TRBJ2-3; 8 bases are shared with TRBD2. Specimen: PBMCs. This CDR3 reads CASSLGAGEADTQYF. In DNA form, the CDR3 reads TGTGCCAGCAGCTTGGGAGCGGGGGAGGCAGATACGCAGTATTTT.